A single sample is the source of the 17 T cell receptor beta chains below, sequenced in a study of Ad26.COV2.S vaccination and SARS-CoV-2 variants. Clones were read by immunoSEQ multiplex PCR, and TCRdb kept only the in-frame ones, dropping some. This sample has hundreds of thousands of clones, with around 89% found just once. Specified treatment: 15 to 20 received Ad26.COV2.S at low or high dose, single or two shots; about 5 received placebo; per-sample allocation not given. Sampling was performed 63 days after the first vaccine or placebo injection. The sample here was peripheral blood, taken in a trial of Ad26.COV2.S vaccine versus placebo. These receptors all come from a person between 18 and 59 years old who received the Ad26.COV2.S COVID-19 vaccine or a placebo.

The chain links TRBV5-1 to TRBJ2-1, with 11 bases aligning to TRBD2. The CDR3 has 14 amino acids. From germline, CDR1 is SGHRS and CDR2 YFSETQ. J lost 8 bases, V lost 4 bases, and 5 bases had no gene match. CDR3 amino acids: CASSGTSGGDEQFF. CDR3 coding DNA: TGCGCCAGCAGCGGAACTAGCGGGGGCGATGAGCAGTTCTTC.

V is TRBV19 and J is TRBJ1-5; 9 nucleotides line up with TRBD1. The CDR3 is 17 residues long. Trimming cost V 1 base and J 0 bases; bases outside gene matches: 4. Germline assignment: CDR1 LNHDA and CDR2 SQIVND (reference sequence). The CDR3 DNA sequence: TGTGCCAGTAGTATAGGAGGACAGGGGTATAGCAATCAGCCCCAGCATTTT. This translates into CASSIGGQGYSNQPQHF.

The V and J genes are TRBV6-1 and TRBJ1-2, with D maybe TRBD1 (5 bases). Germline CDR1 is MNHNS and CDR2 is SASEGT. The CDR3 is made up of 14 amino acids. V lost 2 bases and J lost 8, with 15 bases in between. Here the CDR3 reads CASSEPSGFGGYTF. The CDR3, as DNA: TGTGCCAGCAGTGAACCTTCAGGGTTCGGCGGCTACACCTTC.

This chain connects TRBV9 to TRBJ2-1; perhaps TRBD1 as D (6 bases). CDR3 length: 14 residues. Germline CDR1 is SGDLS and CDR2 is YYNGEE. The germline V and J ends were trimmed by 0 bases and 7 bases, with 11 bases remaining between them. The CDR3 DNA is TGTGCCAGCAGCGTAGGTACAGGGCGGAATGAGCAGTTCTTC. It yields the protein CASSVGTGRNEQFF.

The genes are TRBV3-1 (or the pseudogene TRBV3-2) and TRBJ1-2; D is unresolved. V shed 5 bases and J shed 6 bases, with 13 bases lying between them. There are 13 residues in the CDR3. Per the germline V gene, CDR1 is LGHDT and CDR2 is YNNKEL (reference sequence). The CDR3 protein is CASSTPPFDGYTF. CDR3 coding DNA: TGTGCCAGCAGCACTCCTCCGTTCGATGGCTACACCTTC.

The chain employs TRBV7-8 and TRBJ2-7; D unresolved. This CDR3 is 15 amino acids long. Germline V gene lookup returns CDR1 SGHVS and CDR2 FQNEAQ. V gave up 5 bases and J gave up 7 bases, with 21 bases separating them. The DNA of the CDR3 is TGTGCCAGCAGCGCGGCTAGAGTACGGCCGTGGGAGCAGTACTTC. The encoded protein is CASSAARVRPWEQYF.

This sequence joins TRBV18 and TRBJ1-1; tentatively, D is TRBD1 (6 bases). Per germline, CDR1 KGHSH and CDR2 LQKENI. V lost 3 bases to trimming and J lost 0 bases, with 11 bases between them. CDR3 size: 15 residues. The CDR3 loop reads CASSPAGHMNTEAFF. CDR3 bases: TGTGCCAGCTCACCCGCGGGACATATGAACACTGAAGCTTTCTTT.

This sequence joins TRBV28 and TRBJ2-7; 7 bases are a match to TRBD2. The CDR3 spans 15 residues. Germline V gives CDR1 MDHEN, CDR2 SYDVKM. J lost 0 bases, V lost 4 bases, and 6 bases had no gene match. This CDR3 reads CASSSRGGSSYEQYF. DNA for the CDR3: TGTGCCAGCAGTTCCCGGGGAGGGAGCTCCTACGAGCAGTACTTC.

V is TRBV6-2 or TRBV6-3 and J is TRBJ1-6; unclear D gene. Trimming stripped 8 bases from V and 7 bases from J, with 15 bases between. Germline V gene data show CDR1 as MNHEY and CDR2 as SVGEGT. There are 14 residues in the CDR3. In nucleotides, the CDR3 is TGTGCCAGCGGCCAGGTTGGTGGGAATTCACCCCTCCACTTT. It is translated as CASGQVGGNSPLHF.

The rearrangement joins TRBV24-1 to TRBJ2-2, with D hard to call. Germline V gene sequence: CDR1 KGHDR, CDR2 SFDVKD. This CDR3 comprises 14 residues. V lost 5 bases, J lost 3 bases, and 9 bases lay in between. CDR3 DNA: TGTGCCACCAGTGCTGGAATAGACACCGGGGAGCTGTTTTTT. Its protein product is CATSAGIDTGELFF.

The V gene is TRBV5-4, the J gene TRBJ2-3, with D tentatively TRBD1 (6 bases). CDR3 length equals 15 residues. Trimming removed 0 bases from V and 4 bases from J, with 12 bases in between. The V gene's germline CDR1 is SGHNT and CDR2 YYREEE (reference sequence). CDR3 sequence (DNA): TGTGCCAGCAGCTTGGTGGGACACATCTCAGATACGCAGTATTTT. Residues: CASSLVGHISDTQYF.

This chain connects TRBV5-4 to TRBJ2-5; TRBD1 matches at 7 bases. CDR3 length equals 14 residues. V gave up 1 base and J gave up 4 bases; unmatched junction bases: 4. Germline V lookup: CDR1 SGHNT, CDR2 YYREEE (reference sequence). The chain's CDR3 is CASSLKGGGETQYF. CDR3 bases: TGTGCCAGCAGCTTGAAAGGGGGCGGAGAGACCCAGTACTTC.

The V and J genes are TRBV12-3 or TRBV12-4 and TRBJ1-1; the D is unclear. This CDR3 is built from 12 residues. V was clipped by 5 bases and J by 1 base, with 5 bases between them. CDR3 sequence: CASSQGNTEAFF. For the CDR3, the DNA is TGTGCCAGCAGTCAAGGGAACACTGAAGCTTTCTTT.

The chain has TRBV6-5 and TRBJ1-4; tentative D call: TRBD1 (6 bases). The CDR3 has 14 amino acids. Per the germline V gene, CDR1 is MNHEY and CDR2 is SVGAGI. V was clipped by 8 bases and J by 6 bases, with 16 bases between them. The CDR3 bases are TGTGCCAGCTCCAGGGGCCTGGGCCATGAAAAACTGTTTTTT. Protein product: CASSRGLGHEKLFF.

The V gene is TRBV20-1, the J gene TRBJ2-3, with D unresolved. V lost 3 bases, J lost 6 bases, and 16 bases lay in between. The germline gives CDR1 DFQATT, CDR2 SNEGSKA (reference sequence). CDR3 length: 14 amino acids. The CDR3 sequence is CSASELREADTQYF. CDR3 nucleotide sequence: TGCAGTGCTAGTGAATTAAGGGAAGCCGATACGCAGTATTTT.

This chain connects TRBV7-2 to TRBJ2-7, with 7 bases matching TRBD2. The CDR3 covers 15 residues. The junction had 5 bases not matched to a gene; V was cut back by 0 bases and J by 3 bases. CDR1 and CDR2 (germline): SGHTA, FQGNSA. The CDR3 DNA reads TGTGCCAGCAGCTTAGCTGCGGGAGCACGCTACGAGCAGTACTTC. Translating it yields CASSLAAGARYEQYF.

With regard to this clone: The sample carries other DNA sequences with the same CDR3. This chain connects TRBV9 to TRBJ1-1; D unclear. The CDR3 sequence is 13 residues long. Germline CDR1 SGDLS, CDR2 YYNGEE. Trimming removed 2 bases at V and 3 bases at J, with 8 bases between. The CDR3 sequence: CASSVIPDTEAFF. The CDR3 DNA is TGTGCCAGCAGCGTTATTCCCGACACTGAAGCTTTCTTT.